This is a list of T cell receptor beta chains from one sample in a study of beta chain features in type 1 diabetes. TCRdb's copy holds only in-frame clones and misses some; the assay was immunoSEQ multiplex PCR. The repertoire includes about 700,000 clones, 13% of them detected once, and less than 0.025% sits in the top ten. The sequenced sample consisted of naive CD4+ T cells from blood. These receptors were taken from a man aged 18 to 29 with type 1 diabetes. The CDR3 runs from the conserved cysteine through the conserved F or W. The D gene is left open where the match is weak. Not every row has a clone size; where given, it reads once, few, many or a size class.

d_call j_call clone_size v_call cdr3_aa cdr3_nt
NA TRBJ2-3 NA TRBV19 CASSALIDTQYF TGTGCCAGTAGTGCATTGATAGATACGCAGTATTTT
TRBD2 TRBJ2-3 NA TRBV4-1 CASSPTGGGWTDTQYF TGCGCCAGCAGCCCTACCGGGGGGGGATGGACAGATACGCAGTATTTT
NA TRBJ2-7 NA TRBV6-5 CASGDRPLSEQYF TGTGCCAGCGGAGACAGGCCACTCTCCGAGCAGTACTTC
NA TRBJ2-3 NA TRBV21-1 CASSGGRDSTDTQYF TGTGCCAGCTCCGGGGGGAGGGATAGCACAGATACGCAGTATTTT
NA TRBJ2-7 NA TRBV14 CASSQRSWAYEQYF TGTGCCAGCAGCCAAAGGTCCTGGGCCTACGAGCAGTACTTC
NA TRBJ2-5 few TRBV7-2 CASSPSVYLETQYF TGTGCCAGCAGCCCCTCTGTGTATCTAGAGACCCAGTACTTC
NA TRBJ2-5 NA TRBV29-1 CSVANGPETQYF TGCAGCGTTGCCAACGGGCCGGAGACCCAGTACTTC
NA TRBJ1-2 few TRBV3-1/TRBV3-2 CASTYGYTF TGTGCCAGCACCTATGGCTACACCTTC
NA TRBJ2-7 NA TRBV7-9 CASTSGASYEQYF TGTGCCAGCACCTCAGGGGCCTCCTACGAGCAGTACTTC
NA TRBJ1-1 NA TRBV29-1 CSVEKGANTEAFF TGCAGCGTTGAGAAAGGGGCGAACACTGAAGCTTTCTTT
TRBD2 TRBJ2-6 NA TRBV27 CASSLGGTGANVLTF TGTGCCAGCAGTTTGGGGGGGACTGGGGCCAACGTCCTGACTTTC
NA TRBJ2-7 few TRBV29-1 CSVISNIYEQYF TGCAGCGTCATCTCGAATATCTACGAGCAGTACTTC
NA TRBJ2-5 NA TRBV5-1 CASSLALVGETQYF TGCGCCAGCAGCTTGGCTCTAGTGGGGGAGACCCAGTACTTC
NA TRBJ2-2 NA TRBV15 CATSRDSLFDYWNTGELFF TGTGCCACCAGCAGAGACTCTCTATTCGACTACTGGAACACCGGGGAGCTGTTTTTT
TRBD1 TRBJ1-6 NA TRBV10-3 CAISEPQGNSPLHF TGTGCCATCAGTGAACCACAGGGGAATTCACCCCTCCACTTT
NA TRBJ2-7 NA TRBV18 CASSLDQAYSYEQYF TGTGCCAGCTCACTTGACCAGGCCTATTCCTACGAGCAGTACTTC
NA TRBJ2-7 few TRBV30 CAWSQRTASYEQYF TGTGCCTGGAGTCAGAGGACGGCCTCCTACGAGCAGTACTTC
NA TRBJ1-1 NA TRBV7-9 CASGLGTEAFF TGTGCCAGCGGATTGGGGACTGAAGCTTTCTTT
TRBD1 TRBJ1-2 few TRBV5-4 CASSTVQGNYGYTF TGTGCCAGCAGCACTGTACAGGGGAACTATGGCTACACCTTC
NA TRBJ2-6 NA TRBV5-1 CASSPSYSGANVLTF TGCGCCAGCAGCCCCAGCTACTCTGGGGCCAACGTCCTGACTTTC
NA TRBJ2-5 few TRBV21-1 CASSAGTGWETQYF TGTGCCAGCAGCGCTGGGACAGGATGGGAGACCCAGTACTTC
NA TRBJ1-1 few TRBV5-1 CASSQQVVNTEAFF TGCGCCAGCAGCCAGCAGGTGGTGAACACTGAAGCTTTCTTT
NA TRBJ2-2 NA TRBV20-1 CSAPSAGELFF TGCAGTGCTCCTAGCGCCGGGGAGCTGTTTTTT
NA TRBJ1-3 once TRBV9 CASSVAPISGNTIYF TGTGCCAGCAGCGTAGCTCCTATCTCTGGAAACACCATATATTTT
TRBD2 TRBJ2-5 NA TRBV5-4 CASSPRLGGLGTQYF TGTGCCAGCAGCCCCAGGTTGGGGGGGTTGGGGACCCAGTACTTC
NA TRBJ1-4 NA TRBV14 CASSRPRVRPNEKLFF TGTGCCAGCAGCCGCCCCAGGGTCCGGCCTAATGAAAAACTGTTTTTT
NA TRBJ2-7 few TRBV29-1 CSVERWGEQYF TGCAGCGTTGAGCGGTGGGGGGAGCAGTACTTC
TRBD2 TRBJ2-1 NA TRBV11-2 CASSPKPPSGTRSVEQFF TGTGCCAGCAGCCCCAAGCCCCCTAGCGGGACCCGTAGTGTTGAGCAGTTCTTC
NA TRBJ2-1 few TRBV9 CASSPRTSSYNEQFF TGTGCCAGCAGCCCACGGACCAGTTCCTACAATGAGCAGTTCTTC
NA TRBJ2-1 few TRBV27 CASSEGGGPYNEQFF TGTGCCAGCTCCGAAGGTGGGGGACCCTACAATGAGCAGTTCTTC
NA TRBJ2-3 few TRBV7-2 CASRFRTVAGTDTQYF TGTGCCAGCAGATTCAGGACAGTCGCCGGCACAGATACGCAGTATTTT
NA TRBJ1-6 NA TRBV2 CASSEGGRNSPLHF TGTGCCAGCAGTGAAGGGGGAAGGAATTCACCCCTCCACTTT
NA TRBJ1-2 few TRBV7-9 CASSPRRAPYGYTF TGTGCCAGCAGTCCTCGCAGGGCTCCATATGGCTACACCTTC
NA TRBJ1-5 NA TRBV2 CASTDLYSNQPQHF TGTGCCAGCACGGACCTTTATAGCAATCAGCCCCAGCATTTT
TRBD1 TRBJ1-2 few TRBV4-1 CASSQDPVTGAGYTF TGCGCCAGCAGCCAAGATCCGGTGACAGGGGCTGGCTACACCTTC
NA TRBJ1-5 few TRBV28 CAVHISGQPQHF TGTGCCGTCCACATTTCGGGTCAGCCCCAGCATTTT
TRBD2 TRBJ2-2 few TRBV30 CAWSVLFGGGELFF TGTGCCTGGAGTGTATTATTTGGGGGGGGAGAGCTGTTTTTT
TRBD1 TRBJ1-5 few TRBV30 CAWNPGQGHQPQHF TGTGCCTGGAACCCGGGACAGGGGCATCAGCCCCAGCATTTT